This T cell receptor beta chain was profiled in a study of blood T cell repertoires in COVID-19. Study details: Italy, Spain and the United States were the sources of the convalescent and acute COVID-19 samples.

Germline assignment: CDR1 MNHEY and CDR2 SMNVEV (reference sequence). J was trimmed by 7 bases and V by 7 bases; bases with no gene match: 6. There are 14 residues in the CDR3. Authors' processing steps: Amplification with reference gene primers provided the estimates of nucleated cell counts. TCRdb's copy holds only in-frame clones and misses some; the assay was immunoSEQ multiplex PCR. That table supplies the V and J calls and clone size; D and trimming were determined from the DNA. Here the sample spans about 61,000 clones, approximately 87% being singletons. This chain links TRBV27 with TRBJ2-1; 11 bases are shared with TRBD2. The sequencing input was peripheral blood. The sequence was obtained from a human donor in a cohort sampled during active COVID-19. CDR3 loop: CASTLAGGRNEQFF. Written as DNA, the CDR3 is TGTGCCAGCACTCTAGCGGGAGGTAGAAATGAGCAGTTCTTC.